The 18 T cell receptor beta chains reported below all come from one sample, sequenced in a study of sequential checkpoint blockade in melanoma. Stated treatment: randomized to nivolumab then ipilimumab (arm A) or the reverse (arm B). Libraries were prepared by immunoSEQ multiplex PCR; TCRdb keeps only in-frame clonotypes and omits some of them. The sample has under 6,500 clones; roughly 27% are singletons. Sequenced material: tumor tissue (inferred from file names), taken from a patient given nivolumab and ipilimumab in sequence. Receptors originate from a human donor with melanoma.

This chain joins TRBV19 and TRBJ2-2; D uncertain. V lost 2 bases and J 6 bases, leaving 16 bases between the germline ends. Germline CDR1 LNHDA, CDR2 SQIVND (reference sequence). This CDR3 is built from 16 residues. The CDR3 coding sequence is TGTGCCAGTAGTATATCTCCGGTCCGGGCGTCCGGGGAGCTGTTTTTT. It is translated as CASSISPVRASGELFF.

To note about this clone: Germline and junction disagree at one end, which may indicate a read error. The chain joins TRBV6-8 to TRBJ1-2; TRBD1 matches 7 bases. Germline CDR1 is MNHGY and CDR2 is SAAAGT. The CDR3 consists of 16 residues. The CDR3 is CAISAPGQNFHYGYTF. CDR3 coding DNA: TGTGCCATCAGTGCACCGGGACAGAACTTCCACTATGGCTACACCTTC.

This clone has just one count. CDR3 loop: CASGRDGNQPQHF. The DNA for the CDR3 is TGCGCCAGCGGGCGGGACGGTAATCAGCCCCAGCATTTT. This chain joins TRBV10-2 and TRBJ1-5; weak D call: TRBD1 (5 bases). The CDR3 is 13 residues long. Per germline, CDR1 WSHSY and CDR2 SAAADI. Trimming shortened V by 8 bases and J by 4 bases, and 12 bases separated the two germline ends.

The chain couples TRBV5-1 to TRBJ2-1; D gene uncertain. Germline V gene lookup returns CDR1 SGHRS and CDR2 YFSETQ. V dropped 2 bases and J dropped 1 base, with 7 bases sitting between them. This CDR3 has 14 amino acids. The CDR3 nucleotides read TGCGCCAGCAGCTTTTACGGGTCCTACAATGAGCAGTTCTTC. Protein product: CASSFYGSYNEQFF.

The chain links TRBV18 to TRBJ1-1; D call uncertain. This CDR3 comprises 17 residues. Per the germline V gene, CDR1 is KGHSH and CDR2 is LQKENI. Between the trimmed V and J ends, which lost 2 bases and 3 bases, there was a span of 19 bases. Here the CDR3 DNA reads TGTGCCAGCTCACCATCTAGGAGGACCGGGCGGGACACTGAAGCTTTCTTT. Translating gives CASSPSRRTGRDTEAFF. Supplemented by reference TRBV18 and TRBJ1-1, the full variable domain reads NAGVMQNPRHLVRRRGQEARLRCSPMKGHSHVYWYRQLPEEGLKFMVYLQKENIIDESGMPKERFSAEFPKEGPSILRIQQVVRGDSAAYFCASSPSRRTGRDTEAFFGQGTRLTVV.

The chain couples TRBV28 to TRBJ2-3; D remains unclear. Germline assignment: CDR1 MDHEN and CDR2 SYDVKM. Trimming took 8 bases from V and 2 from J, leaving 11 bases between them. CDR3 length: 13 residues. The CDR3 bases are TGTGCCAGCGGGCAGGTACCCACAGATACGCAGTATTTT. This sequence encodes CASGQVPTDTQYF.

This clone is medium-sized within its sample. The chain is built from TRBV6-8 and TRBJ2-5; 7 nucleotides agree with TRBD1. In germline, CDR1 is MNHGY, CDR2 SAAAGT. This CDR3 is 13 amino acids long. V lost 6 bases and J lost 5; bases outside the gene matches: 6. CDR3 nucleotides: TGTGCCAGCAGCTCAGACAGGGACGAGACCCAGTACTTC. It specifies CASSSDRDETQYF.

This clone occurred once. V gene TRBV30 combines with J gene TRBJ2-3; tentative D call: TRBD2 (5 bases). Germline CDR1 and CDR2: GTSNPN and SVGIG (reference sequence). This CDR3 contains 14 residues. Trimming stripped 4 bases from V and 2 bases from J, with 13 bases between. The CDR3 DNA follows: TGTGCCTGGACGGGAAGGCAACTCACAGATACGCAGTATTTT. Amino acids: CAWTGRQLTDTQYF.

The chain has TRBV9 and TRBJ1-1; the D is unclear. V was trimmed by 4 bases and J by 6 bases, leaving 13 bases between them. Germline CDR1 is SGDLS and CDR2 is YYNGEE. There are 13 residues in the CDR3. CDR3 DNA: TGTGCCAGCAGCTTAGGTCCCGCATCTGAAGCTTTCTTT. Translation gives CASSLGPASEAFF. Filled out from reference TRBV9 and TRBJ1-1, the complete variable domain reads DSGVTQTPKHLITATGQRVTLRCSPRSGDLSVYWYQQSLDQGLQFLIQYYNGEERAKGNILERFSAQQFPDLHSELNLSSLELGDSALYFCASSLGPASEAFFGQGTRLTVV.

This chain joins TRBV9 and TRBJ2-7; possible D gene TRBD2, 5 bases. Germline loops: CDR1 SGDLS, CDR2 YYNGEE. This CDR3 contains 16 residues. Trimming cost V 3 bases and J 3 bases, with 19 bases left between them. CDR3 sequence (DNA): TGTGCCAGCAGCGCACCCGGGGAGCGGTTGTTCTACGAGCAGTACTTC. It codes for CASSAPGERLFYEQYF.

This clone has just a few counts. V is TRBV28 and J is TRBJ1-3, with D unclear. Trimming shortened V by 6 bases and J by 1 base, and 22 bases separated the two germline ends. The germline gives CDR1 MDHEN, CDR2 SYDVKM. The CDR3 consists of 18 residues. DNA for the CDR3: TGTGCCAGCAGCTCCCCCGTCGGGTCTCACGAATCTGGAAACACCATATATTTT. The encoded protein is CASSSPVGSHESGNTIYF.

This clone has just a few counts. The chain has TRBV28 and TRBJ2-4; D is unclear. In germline, CDR1 is MDHEN, CDR2 SYDVKM. The ends were cut back, 5 bases at V and 1 base at J, with 9 bases in the middle. This CDR3 has 14 residues. CDR3 in DNA: TGTGCCAGCAGTCTGTCCGGGGCCAAAAACATTCAGTACTTC. This codes for CASSLSGAKNIQYF.

Notes on this clone: At one boundary the junction diverges from the germline segment, which might be a read error. This rearrangement joins TRBV23-1 to TRBJ2-7; 7 bases fit TRBD1. TRBV23-1 is assigned to the ORF class and has an uncertain function. The CDR3 extends over 13 amino acids. The CDR3 loop is CASSQLTGYEQYF. CDR3 DNA: TGCGCCAGCAGCCAGTTGACAGGGTACGAGCAATACTTC.

By sample fraction, this clone is medium-sized. This rearrangement joins TRBV6-8 to TRBJ2-3; D unclear. V lost 5 bases to trimming and J lost 4 bases, with 13 bases between them. The germline gives CDR1 MNHGY, CDR2 SAAAGT. CDR3 length: 14 amino acids. The CDR3 protein is CASSDAVVADTQYF. CDR3 nucleotide sequence: TGTGCCAGCAGTGACGCGGTGGTCGCAGATACGCAGTATTTT.

This clone was seen at least ten times. The chain joins TRBV11-3 to TRBJ1-4; TRBD1 is a possible D gene (6 bases). The germline CDR1 and CDR2 sequences are SGHNT and YENEEA. This CDR3 contains 15 residues. V was clipped by 3 bases and J by 0 bases, with 8 bases between them. CDR3 DNA sequence: TGTGCCAGCAGCTTGCGGGGGCCAACTAATGAAAAACTGTTTTTT. Protein sequence: CASSLRGPTNEKLFF.

The chain carries TRBV6-8 and TRBJ1-5, with 10 bases that match TRBD1. This CDR3 has 15 amino acids. From germline, CDR1 is MNHGY and CDR2 SAAAGT. V was pared by 5 bases and J by 3 bases, with 4 bases of the junction left unmatched. This chain's CDR3 is CASSKTGGYNQPQHF. CDR3 DNA sequence: TGTGCCAGCAGTAAGACAGGGGGCTACAATCAGCCCCAGCATTTT.

This clone was counted only a few times. The chain uses TRBV6-8 and TRBJ1-1; no definite D call. CDR3 length: 14 residues. V gave up 6 bases and J gave up 0 bases, with 11 bases separating them. Germline CDR1 and CDR2: MNHGY and SAAAGT. The CDR3 sequence is CASRPGRLNTEAFF. The CDR3 DNA follows: TGTGCCAGCAGACCCGGACGTCTGAACACTGAAGCTTTCTTT.

This clone was seen only a few times. This chain uses TRBV11-3 with TRBJ1-5; no reliable D call. Germline assignment: CDR1 SGHNT and CDR2 YENEEA. The CDR3 covers 14 residues. Trimming pared 2 bases from V and 3 bases from J, leaving 8 bases between. The CDR3 coding sequence is TGTGCCAGCAGCTTAAGCGCGACCAATCAGCCCCAGCATTTT. Translated, it gives CASSLSATNQPQHF.